The TCR beta chain described here comes from a study of OX40 agonist ivuxolimab in advanced cancers. The overall study: Ivuxolimab is a fully human IgG2 antibody that activates OX40 (CD134). Study-level points and caveats: Partial responders receiving 0.1-3.0 mg/kg showed among the lowest clonal expansion.

The CDR3 runs 14 residues. Trimming removed 3 bases at V and 6 bases at J, with 12 bases between. Germline V gene sequence: CDR1 SGHRS, CDR2 YFSETQ. TCRdb's table, derived via immunoSEQ multiplex PCR, lists solely in-frame clones and lacks some. The sample carries tens of thousands of clones, roughly 84% recorded once. About this clone: Its specificity is unknown.

This receptor was obtained from an adult with an advanced solid tumor such as melanoma, head and neck, liver or kidney cancer. This chain joins TRBV5-1 and TRBJ2-2; the D gene is possibly TRBD2 (6 bases). The sequencing here drew on CD4+ or CD8+ T cells sorted from blood, taken in a trial of the OX40 agonist ivuxolimab. Written as DNA, the CDR3 is TGCGCCAGCAGCTGGGGGGATAGGGCCGGGGAGCTGTTTTTT. Translation: CASSWGDRAGELFF.